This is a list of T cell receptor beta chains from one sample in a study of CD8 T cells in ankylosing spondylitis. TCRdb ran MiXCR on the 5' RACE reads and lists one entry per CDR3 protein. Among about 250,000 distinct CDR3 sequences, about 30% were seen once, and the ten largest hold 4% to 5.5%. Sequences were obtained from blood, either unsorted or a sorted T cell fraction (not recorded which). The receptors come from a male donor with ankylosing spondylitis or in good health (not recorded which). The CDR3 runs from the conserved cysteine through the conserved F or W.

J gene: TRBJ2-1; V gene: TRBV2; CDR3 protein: CASSSGPGDEQFF
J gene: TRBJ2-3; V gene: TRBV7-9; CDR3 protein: CASSPPLDTQYF
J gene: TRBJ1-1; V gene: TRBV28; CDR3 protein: CASSKDGGPEAFF
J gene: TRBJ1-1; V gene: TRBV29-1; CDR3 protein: CSVYGVNTEAFF
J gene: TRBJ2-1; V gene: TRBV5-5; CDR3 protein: CASSSKPGPRSYNEQFF
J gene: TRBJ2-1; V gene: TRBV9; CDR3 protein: CASSLPLAGPRDEQFF
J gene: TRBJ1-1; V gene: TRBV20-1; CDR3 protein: CSARDMGSTEAFF
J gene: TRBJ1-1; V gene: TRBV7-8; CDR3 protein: CASSLAGTLNTEAFF
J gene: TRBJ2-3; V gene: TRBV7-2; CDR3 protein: CASSQGLATDTQYF
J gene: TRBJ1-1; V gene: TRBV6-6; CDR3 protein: CASRPQETEAFF
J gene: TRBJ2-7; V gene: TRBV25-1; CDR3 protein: CASASLGGAYEQYF
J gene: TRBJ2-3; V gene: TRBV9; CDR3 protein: CASSVSTDGNTQYF
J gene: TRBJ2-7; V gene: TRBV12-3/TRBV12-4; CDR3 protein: CASSLEQILEQYF
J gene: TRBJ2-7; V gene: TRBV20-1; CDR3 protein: CSAQGLVTYEQYF
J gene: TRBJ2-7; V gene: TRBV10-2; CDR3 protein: CASSDRVSVYKNYEQYF
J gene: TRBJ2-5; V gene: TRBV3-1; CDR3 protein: CASSPGTSGGALWF
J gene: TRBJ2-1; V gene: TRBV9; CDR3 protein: CASSTSGSSYNDQFF
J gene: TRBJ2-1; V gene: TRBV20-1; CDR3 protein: CSAPERASGYNEQFF
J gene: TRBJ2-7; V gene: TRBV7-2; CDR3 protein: CASSLAGGNYEQYF
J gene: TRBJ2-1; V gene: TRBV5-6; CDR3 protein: CASSLPSGGGGYNEQFF
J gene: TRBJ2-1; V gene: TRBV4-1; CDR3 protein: CASSPGPSSYNEQFF
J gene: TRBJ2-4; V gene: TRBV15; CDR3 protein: CATSRGYRDPLQYF
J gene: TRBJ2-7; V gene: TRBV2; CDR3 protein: CASSGYEIEQYF
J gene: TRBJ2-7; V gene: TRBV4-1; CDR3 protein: CASSQASALSSYEQYF
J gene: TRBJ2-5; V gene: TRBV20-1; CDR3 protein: CSATEGGAEETQYF
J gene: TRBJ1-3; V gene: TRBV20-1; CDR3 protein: CSAVGDSGNTIYF
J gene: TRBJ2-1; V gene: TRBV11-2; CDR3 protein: CASSPPGLAGVGEQFF
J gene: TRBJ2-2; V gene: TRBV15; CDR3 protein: CATSRPPAGELFF
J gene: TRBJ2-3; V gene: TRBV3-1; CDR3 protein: CASSQGDSRDTQYF
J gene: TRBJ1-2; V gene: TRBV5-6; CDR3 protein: CASNPQGYGYTF
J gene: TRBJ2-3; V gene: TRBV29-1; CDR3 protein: CSVEDRYLMGKGTDTQYF
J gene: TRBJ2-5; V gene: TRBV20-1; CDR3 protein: CCALPWERSEAETQYF
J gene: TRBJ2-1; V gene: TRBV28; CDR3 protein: CASSPSGGEQFF
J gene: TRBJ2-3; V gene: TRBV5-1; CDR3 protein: CASSRYRDTDTQYF
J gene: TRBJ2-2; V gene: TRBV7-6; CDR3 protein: CASSLETNTGELFF
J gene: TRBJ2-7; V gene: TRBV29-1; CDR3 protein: CSVAVGTYEQYF
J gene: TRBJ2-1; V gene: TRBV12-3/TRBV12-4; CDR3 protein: CASSPRQGGLNEQFF
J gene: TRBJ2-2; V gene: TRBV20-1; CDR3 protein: CSVRGQGDGTGELFF
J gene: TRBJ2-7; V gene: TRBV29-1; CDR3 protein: CSVGDGYGEQYF
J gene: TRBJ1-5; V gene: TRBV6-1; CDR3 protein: CASSDSRSYSNQPQHF
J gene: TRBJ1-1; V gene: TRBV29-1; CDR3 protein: CSVGGQLSLEAFF
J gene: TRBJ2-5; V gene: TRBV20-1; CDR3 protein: CSARRLWGLAGEQETQYF
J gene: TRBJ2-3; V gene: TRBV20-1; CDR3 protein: CSAKGGGAWDTQYF
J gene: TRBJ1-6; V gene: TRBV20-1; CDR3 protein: CSAVVSFGGVNSPLHF
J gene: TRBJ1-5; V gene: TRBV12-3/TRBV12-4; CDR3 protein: CASSTGTVNQPQHF
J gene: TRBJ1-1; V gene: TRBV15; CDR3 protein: CATSRLENTEAFF
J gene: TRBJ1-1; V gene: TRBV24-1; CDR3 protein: CATSEGGGKSEAFF